Below are 17 T cell receptor beta chains sequenced from a single sample in a study of siplizumab effects on memory and regulatory T cells. Here immunoSEQ multiplex PCR was the method, and the copy in TCRdb shows in-frame clones only, minus some. The table shows around 87,000 clones, with about 87% occurring only once. Material: CD4+ T cells sorted from blood. The origin of the receptors is a human donor in good health.

The table lists this clone with a count of one. The V call is TRBV30, the J call TRBJ2-3, with TRBD2 matching 14 bases. CDR1 and CDR2 (germline): GTSNPN, SVGIG (reference sequence). Losses at the gene ends were 3 bases for V and 3 bases for J; bases not matched to a gene: 5. The length of the CDR3 is 16 residues. In DNA form, the CDR3 reads TGTGCCTGGAGCGTCGGGACTAGCGGGAGAACAGATACGCAGTATTTT. As protein: CAWSVGTSGRTDTQYF.

J is TRBJ2-3 and V is TRBV7-8, with 13 nucleotides matching TRBD2. Looked up from germline, CDR1 is SGHVS and CDR2 is FQNEAQ. The CDR3 has 16 amino acids. V lost 4 bases and J lost 8; bases outside the gene matches: 9. The CDR3 is CASSSSPGLAGRTQYF. The CDR3 DNA is TGTGCCAGCAGCTCATCTCCGGGACTAGCGGGACGTACGCAGTATTTT.

The J gene is TRBJ2-2, the V gene TRBV13; D unresolved. This CDR3 has 14 amino acids. V was shortened by 2 bases and J by 2 bases, with 6 bases between the two germline ends. Germline V gene lookup returns CDR1 PRHDT and CDR2 FYEKMQ (reference sequence). The CDR3 DNA reads as TGTGCCAGCAGCTTAATGTCAAACACCGGGGAGCTGTTTTTT. Translating gives CASSLMSNTGELFF.

A remark on this clone: One end of the junction varies from germline; a read error may be responsible. This chain joins TRBV30 and TRBJ2-7, with 8 positions matching TRBD1. CDR3 size: 12 residues. Germline CDR1 reads GTSNPN; CDR2 reads SVGIG (reference sequence). The CDR3 loop reads CAGSTGGTEQYF. The CDR3 DNA follows: TGTGCCGGGAGTACAGGGGGTACCGAGCAGTACTTC.

The chain carries TRBV27 and TRBJ1-1; 8 bases line up with TRBD1. Trimming at V came to 5 bases and at J to 13 bases, leaving 15 bases not matched to a gene. The CDR3 spans 14 residues. Germline V gene lookup returns CDR1 MNHEY and CDR2 SMNVEV (reference sequence). CDR3 coding DNA: TGTGCCAGCAGTCCATCCGACAGGGGACCGGGGCATTTCTTT. This encodes CASSPSDRGPGHFF.

The V gene is TRBV11-2, the J gene TRBJ2-1; 12 nucleotides agree with TRBD2. The length of the CDR3 is 15 residues. Germline V CDR1 and CDR2: SGHAT, FQNNGV. Trimming at V came to 5 bases and at J to 5 bases, leaving 4 bases not matched to a gene. The CDR3 sequence is CASSPSGRANNEQFF. Here the CDR3 DNA reads TGTGCCAGCAGCCCTAGCGGGAGGGCCAACAATGAGCAGTTCTTC.

The chain recombines TRBV5-1 with TRBJ2-1; 11 bases match TRBD2. CDR3 size: 17 residues. Germline trimming cut 4 bases from V and 2 bases from J; bases unmatched to any gene: 8. Germline assignment: CDR1 SGHRS and CDR2 YFSETQ. CDR3 DNA sequence: TGCGCCAGCAGCCAAACTAGCGGGAGTAGCGCCTACAATGAGCAGTTCTTC. This translates into CASSQTSGSSAYNEQFF.

The gene calls are TRBV5-1 and TRBJ1-3; D ambiguous. Germline V CDR1 and CDR2: SGHRS, YFSETQ. CDR3 length: 15 residues. The V gene lost 0 bases and the J gene lost 2 bases, with 9 bases spanning the gap. The CDR3 loop is CASSLGAGAGNTIYF. In DNA, the CDR3 is TGCGCCAGCAGCTTGGGGGCGGGAGCTGGAAACACCATATATTTT.

V is TRBV7-2 and J is TRBJ2-1; TRBD2 matches 7 bases. The CDR3 has 18 residues. CDR1 and CDR2 from the germline V gene are SGHTA and FQGNSA. Trimming at V came to 3 bases and at J to 7 bases, leaving 18 bases not matched to a gene. The DNA of the CDR3 is TGTGCCAGCAGCTTTTCGCCCTCGTCGGACTGGGGAGGGAATGAGCAGTTCTTC. Amino acid sequence: CASSFSPSSDWGGNEQFF.

In nucleotides, the CDR3 is TGTGCCGGTAGGGGACAAGAGACCCAGTACTTC. Translated: CAGRGQETQYF. This chain uses TRBV7-9 with TRBJ2-5; D possibly corresponds to TRBD1 (5 bases). CDR3 size: 11 residues. With 11 bases removed from V and 2 bases from J, the gap between germline ends came to 9 bases. Germline lookup yields CDR1 SEHNR and CDR2 FQNEAQ (reference sequence).

V usage is TRBV30 and J usage is TRBJ1-2; tentative D call: TRBD1 (6 bases). Trimming stripped 0 bases from V and 8 bases from J, with 22 bases between. The CDR3 loop spans 16 amino acids. Germline V gene lookup returns CDR1 GTSNPN and CDR2 SVGIG (reference sequence). The DNA for the CDR3 is TGTGCCTGGAGTGTCTACCGGGGGGGGGCACGTGGAGGCTACACCTTC. Residues: CAWSVYRGGARGGYTF.

The genes are TRBV7-9 and TRBJ2-3; TRBD2 matches 9 bases. Per the germline V gene, CDR1 is SEHNR and CDR2 is FQNEAQ (reference sequence). V lost 7 bases and J lost 6; bases outside the gene matches: 11. The CDR3 has 15 residues. CDR3 in DNA: TGTGCCAGCAACGAAGGGGGACTAGCTGGCGATACGCAGTATTTT. This translates into CASNEGGLAGDTQYF.

The chain combines TRBV20-1 with TRBJ2-1; maybe TRBD2 (6 bases). Germline values: CDR1 DFQATT, CDR2 SNEGSKA (reference sequence). V was cut by 5 bases and J by 8 bases, with 10 bases left in between. The CDR3 loop spans 11 amino acids. The CDR3 here is CSALPGDEQFF. The CDR3 nucleotides are TGCAGTGCTCTCCCGGGGGATGAGCAGTTCTTC.

The V gene is TRBV21-1, the J gene TRBJ1-2; the table calls TRBD1, which could not be checked here. TRBV21-1 is designated a pseudogene. The length of the CDR3 is 15 residues. The CDR3, as DNA: TGTGCCAGCAGCACAAGGACAGGGGGGGACCATGGCTACACCTTC. This sequence encodes CASSTRTGGDHGYTF.

The CDR3 bases are TGTGCCATCAGTCGAGACATGCCCACCTACGAGCAGTACTTC. As protein: CAISRDMPTYEQYF. V and J are TRBV10-3 and TRBJ2-7, with unresolved D. The V end was cut by 5 bases, the J end by 2 bases, with 13 bases between. Germline CDR1 is ENHRY and CDR2 is SYGVKD. There are 14 residues in the CDR3.

This clone was observed a single time. The chain uses TRBV29-1 and TRBJ2-1; TRBD1 matches 8 bases. J was trimmed by 9 bases and V by 8 bases; bases with no gene match: 9. CDR1 and CDR2 from the germline V gene are SQVTM and ANQGSEA. This CDR3 comprises 12 residues. The DNA of the CDR3 is TGCAGCATAGACAGGGGTTTGGGTGAGCAGTTCTTC. Its translation is CSIDRGLGEQFF.

Details on this clone: Relative to the germline gene, one junction end is altered; a read error may explain this. This chain joins TRBV10-3 and TRBJ2-2, with D tentatively TRBD1 (6 bases). The germline gives CDR1 ENHRY, CDR2 SYGVKD. This CDR3 is built from 13 residues. The CDR3 sequence: CALRTADVGELFF. CDR3 DNA sequence: TGTGCCCTCAGGACAGCGGACGTCGGGGAGCTGTTTTTT.